The next 10 T cell receptor beta chains were all read from a single sample in a study of response to subunit inactivated influenza vaccine. MiXCR, applied by TCRdb to the RT-PCR reads, yields one record per CDR3 protein. The sample includes about 520,000 distinct CDR3 sequences, about 25% of them seen just once. The specimen comprised CD4+ T cells sorted from PBMCs, sampled less than 6 days after vaccination. The receptors shown here come from a man aged 45 to 65 who received an inactivated influenza vaccine.

This clonotype came up a few times. This chain uses TRBV6-5 with TRBJ1-5; TRBD1 is a possible D gene (5 bases). Germline V gene lookup returns CDR1 MNHEY and CDR2 SVGAGI. The CDR3 is made up of 14 amino acids. Trimming took off 3 bases at V and 3 bases at J, with 9 bases between the two ends. CDR3 DNA sequence: TGTGCCAGCAGTTATTGGGGACCCAATCAGCCCCAGCATTTT. This encodes CASSYWGPNQPQHF.

The V and J genes are TRBV12-3 or TRBV12-4 and TRBJ2-2; D possibly corresponds to TRBD1 (5 bases). The CDR3 has 14 amino acids. V dropped 6 bases and J dropped 4 bases, with 12 bases sitting between them. CDR3 bases: TGTGCCAGCAGGCTGACAGAACGCACCGGGGAGCTGTTTTTT. Its protein product is CASRLTERTGELFF.

The genes are TRBV7-2 and TRBJ2-1; 7 bases fit TRBD2. Germline trimming cut 11 bases from V and 6 bases from J; bases unmatched to any gene: 16. CDR1 and CDR2 (germline): SGHTA, FQGNSA. This CDR3 contains 15 residues. DNA for the CDR3: TGTGCCTCCAAGGGTGGCCTAGCGGTATCCAATGAGCAGTTCTTC. Translated: CASKGGLAVSNEQFF.

In its sample, this clonotype was seen once. The V gene is TRBV12-3 or TRBV12-4, the J gene TRBJ1-4; TRBD1 matches 8 bases. With 6 bases clipped from V and 7 bases from J, the junction kept 7 bases outside the gene matches. The CDR3 extends over 14 amino acids. The chain's CDR3 is CASREGTGPEKLFF. In DNA form, the CDR3 reads TGTGCCAGCAGGGAGGGGACAGGCCCTGAAAAACTGTTTTTT.

In nucleotides, the CDR3 is TGTGCCAGCAGCGTAGCAGGGGCAGACACCGGGGAGCTGTTTTTT. It encodes CASSVAGADTGELFF. The chain joins TRBV9 to TRBJ2-2; a possible D gene is TRBD1 (6 bases). V was trimmed by 0 bases and J by 3 bases, leaving 9 bases between them. Germline CDR1 and CDR2: SGDLS and YYNGEE. This CDR3 comprises 15 residues.

The chain is built from TRBV20-1 and TRBJ2-4, with TRBD2 as a possible D gene (6 bases). V was shortened by 0 bases and J by 6 bases, with 15 bases between the two germline ends. Germline V lookup: CDR1 DFQATT, CDR2 SNEGSKA (reference sequence). The CDR3 loop spans 15 amino acids. CDR3 sequence reads: CSARDLSGRLNIQYF. CDR3 sequence (DNA): TGCAGTGCTAGAGATTTATCGGGGAGGTTAAACATTCAGTACTTC.

This clonotype was seen a few times. This chain joins TRBV15 and TRBJ2-1; 8 nucleotides line up with TRBD1. Germline lookup yields CDR1 LNHNV and CDR2 YYDKDF (reference sequence). This CDR3 contains 15 residues. V was pared by 3 bases and J by 4 bases, with 5 bases of the junction left unmatched. The CDR3 DNA follows: TGTGCCACCAGCAGCGGACAGGGAGGATACAATGAGCAGTTCTTC. Protein product: CATSSGQGGYNEQFF.

Only a few counts were recorded for this clonotype. At one of its ends the junction is not consistent with the germline gene, which may arise from a read error. The rearrangement links TRBV11-2 to TRBJ2-7; D may be TRBD1 (7 bases). Germline V lookup: CDR1 SGHAT, CDR2 FQNNGV. This CDR3 region has 13 residues. As DNA, the CDR3 is TGTGCCAGCAGCTTAAACAGGGGTTGGGGGGCTCAGTTC. This translates into CASSLNRGWGAQF.

Only a few counts were recorded for this clonotype. The J gene is TRBJ2-3, the V gene TRBV5-1, with 8 bases identical to TRBD2. Germline V lookup: CDR1 SGHRS, CDR2 YFSETQ. Trimming at V came to 6 bases and at J to 1 base, leaving 10 bases not matched to a gene. The CDR3 runs to 16 residues. The CDR3: CASIPGRAAGTDTQYF. CDR3 in DNA: TGCGCCAGCATTCCCGGGAGGGCTGCCGGCACAGATACGCAGTATTTT.

The J gene is TRBJ2-1, the V gene TRBV14; unclear D gene. Trimming took off 4 bases at V and 6 bases at J, with 13 bases between the two ends. The CDR3 has 14 residues. Looked up from germline, CDR1 is SGHDN and CDR2 is FVKESK. The DNA of the CDR3 is TGTGCCAGCAGCCCCTCCGGTGCTAGCAATGAGCAGTTCTTC. Its protein is CASSPSGASNEQFF.